This T cell receptor beta chain was found in a study of T cells in Graves' hyperthyroidism and ophthalmopathy. Study in general: Any treatment followed the collection of peripheral blood at initial diagnosis. General study results and limits: Most clonotypes expanded in thyroid above 0.001 were likewise present in blood.

Under 3 months was the duration of disease in ophthalmopathy patients, who also had a Clinical Activity Score of at least 3 and a NOSPECS grade of at least 4. The CDR3 is made up of 14 amino acids. Germline values: CDR1 LNHDA, CDR2 SQIVND (reference sequence). The V gene lost 3 bases and the J gene lost 2 bases, with 9 bases spanning the gap. This clonotype has a handful of counts. Its antigen is undetermined. It was RNA transcripts that yielded the amplified TCR beta CDR3 regions. With the HTBI primer set, the TCR CDR3 went through a first round of RT-PCR. In TCRdb, the multiplex PCR reads were re-called with MiXCR into one record per CDR3 protein. Altogether under 600,000 distinct CDR3 sequences are present, roughly 15% being singletons, with the ten largest covering roughly 3%.

The genes are TRBV19 and TRBJ2-3; no clear D. The sample taken for sequencing was blood. The TCR originated in a woman aged 40 to 55 with Graves' ophthalmopathy. The CDR3 is CASSIRGDTDTQYF. The CDR3 nucleotides read TGTGCCAGTAGTATTCGTGGGGACACAGATACGCAGTATTTT.